The 11 T cell receptor beta chains below come from one sample, sequenced in a study of response to subunit inactivated influenza vaccine. TCRdb passed the RT-PCR reads through MiXCR, listing each CDR3 protein once. The table lists fewer than 800,000 distinct CDR3 sequences, around a sixth of them singletons. The specimen was PBMCs from blood, collected 11 to 12 days after vaccination. These receptor sequences come from a man aged 50-60 years who received an inactivated influenza vaccine.

The rearrangement links TRBV25-1 to TRBJ2-7; D call uncertain. Germline loops: CDR1 MGHDK, CDR2 SYGVNS. This CDR3 is 13 amino acids long. The ends were cut back, 6 bases at V and 3 bases at J, with 12 bases in the middle. CDR3 DNA: TGTGCCAGCAGAAGTACAGAAAACTACGAGCAGTACTTC. Its translation: CASRSTENYEQYF.

Only a few counts were recorded for this clonotype. The CDR3 spells CASSKRDGGTDTQYF. The CDR3 DNA reads as TGTGCCAGCTCCAAACGGGACGGAGGCACAGATACGCAGTATTTT. This rearrangement joins TRBV2 to TRBJ2-3, with D possibly called TRBD1 or TRBD2 (5 bases each). V lost 8 bases, J lost 1 base, and 16 bases lay in between. CDR3 length: 15 residues. The V gene's germline CDR1 is SNHLY and CDR2 FYNNEI.

The chain uses TRBV4-3 and TRBJ1-6; maybe TRBD1 (5 bases). CDR3 length: 14 residues. The germline V gene encodes CDR1 LGHNA and CDR2 YSLEER. V was pared by 2 bases and J by 13 bases, with 15 bases between. The CDR3 reads CASSQTVGGDPLHF. CDR3 coding DNA: TGCGCCAGCAGCCAAACGGTTGGAGGGGATCCCCTCCACTTT.

This chain links TRBV5-1 with TRBJ1-1; D is ambiguous. V lost 3 bases and J 10 bases, leaving 13 bases between the germline ends. The CDR3 has 12 residues. Germline-derived CDR1 and CDR2 are SGHRS and YFSETQ. CDR3 nucleotides: TGCGCCAGCAGCTGGGCAGTCGGAGGAGCTTTCTTT. Translating gives CASSWAVGGAFF. Drawing the rest from reference TRBV5-1 and TRBJ1-1, the complete variable domain is KAGVTQTPRYLIKTRGQQVTLSCSPISGHRSVSWYQQTPGQGLQFLFEYFSETQRNKGNFPGRFSGRQFSNSRSEMNVSTLELGDSALYLCASSWAVGGAFFGQGTRLTVV.

The gene calls are TRBV14 and TRBJ1-6; D may be TRBD1 (5 bases). Trimming cost V 6 bases and J 0 bases, with 9 bases left between them. The CDR3 is 15 amino acids. CDR1 is SGHDN and CDR2 is FVKESK in the germline V gene. CDR3 sequence: CASSPRGSYNSPLHF. In nucleotides, the CDR3 is TGTGCCAGCAGTCCAAGGGGCTCCTATAATTCACCCCTCCACTTT.

This chain joins TRBV3-1 and TRBJ2-2, with TRBD2 matching over 15 bases. Germline CDR1 reads LGHDT; CDR2 reads YNNKEL (reference sequence). This CDR3 has 18 residues. The ends lost 4 bases at V and 6 bases at J; junction bases unmatched: 9. CDR3 in amino acids: CASSPRTSGRAFAGELFF. In DNA form, the CDR3 reads TGTGCCAGCAGCCCCCGGACTAGCGGGAGGGCCTTCGCCGGGGAGCTGTTTTTT.

This rearrangement joins TRBV3-1 to TRBJ1-2; no reliable D call. V was pared by 0 bases and J by 7 bases, with 9 bases between. The CDR3 covers 13 residues. CDR1 and CDR2 from the germline V gene are LGHDT and YNNKEL (reference sequence). The CDR3 nucleotides are TGTGCCAGCAGCCAAGACTTAAGAGGTGGCTACACCTTC. Residues: CASSQDLRGGYTF.

Remarks on this clonotype: Sequence at one end of the junction differs from germline and may be a read error. The chain carries TRBV6-2 or TRBV6-3 and TRBJ2-2; possibly TRBD1 or TRBD2 for D (5 bases each). Germline CDR1 reads MNHEY; CDR2 reads SVGEGT. The CDR3 covers 15 residues. The CDR3 DNA reads as TGTGCCAGCAGTTACTCGATCCGGGGCACCGGGGAGCTTTTTTTT. Translated, it gives CASSYSIRGTGELFF.

The rearrangement joins TRBV3-1 to TRBJ2-3; D may be TRBD2 (6 bases). The CDR3 consists of 18 residues. Between the trimmed V and J ends, which lost 5 bases and 6 bases, there was a span of 27 bases. Germline V gene data show CDR1 as LGHDT and CDR2 as YNNKEL (reference sequence). CDR3 loop: CASSDPALRGPNLDTQYF. In DNA, the CDR3 is TGTGCCAGCAGCGACCCTGCATTGCGGGGCCCGAATTTGGATACGCAGTATTTT.

This clonotype showed up just a few times. V gene TRBV7-2 combines with J gene TRBJ2-1; unclear D gene. CDR3 size: 14 residues. V shed 6 bases and J shed 4 bases, with 13 bases lying between them. CDR1 SGHTA and CDR2 FQGNSA come from the germline V gene. The DNA for the CDR3 is TGTGCCAGCAGGAATCTGGCGGTGTACAATGAGCAGTTCTTC. Its protein product is CASRNLAVYNEQFF.

CDR3 nucleotides: TGTGCCAGCAGCTTGTTTGGGACAGGGAGCCGGGAGCTGTTTTTT. Amino acids: CASSLFGTGSRELFF. The chain uses TRBV5-4 and TRBJ2-2, with 9 bases matching TRBD1. CDR3 length: 15 residues. V gave up 1 base and J gave up 9 bases; unmatched junction bases: 7. CDR1 and CDR2 from the germline V gene are SGHNT and YYREEE (reference sequence).